These 22 T cell receptor beta chains came from one sample sequenced in a study of T cell changes during pregnancy in multiple sclerosis. The data were produced by immunoSEQ multiplex PCR, yet TCRdb's version contains in-frame clones alone and is incomplete. The table lists under 50,000 clones, 85% to 95% of them singletons. The material was CD8+ T cells from peripheral blood mononuclear cells, obtained in the third trimester of pregnancy. Receptor source: a female donor with multiple sclerosis, enrolled in a pregnancy study.

This chain joins TRBV6-4 and TRBJ2-7; TRBD1 matches at 11 bases. In germline, CDR1 is MRHNA, CDR2 SNTAGT. Trimming removed 0 bases from V and 3 bases from J; junction bases left unmatched: 1. This CDR3 contains 15 residues. This CDR3 is CASSDSGTGGYEQYF. The DNA for the CDR3 is TGTGCCAGCAGTGACTCCGGGACAGGGGGCTACGAGCAGTACTTC.

The chain carries TRBV5-1 and TRBJ2-2; 10 nucleotides align to TRBD1. Germline loops: CDR1 SGHRS, CDR2 YFSETQ. Trimming took 6 bases from V and 6 from J; bases not matched to a gene: 5. The CDR3 length is 14 residues. The CDR3 region is CASTGGTGAGELFF. CDR3 DNA sequence: TGCGCCAGCACAGGAGGGACAGGGGCCGGGGAGCTGTTTTTT.

The chain carries TRBV7-8 and TRBJ2-7; 10 positions agree with TRBD1. Per germline, CDR1 SGHVS and CDR2 FQNEAQ. J lost 2 bases, V lost 4 bases, and 8 bases had no gene match. This CDR3 contains 16 residues. For the CDR3, the DNA is TGTGCCAGCAGCTCCACCGGGACAGGGGTCCCCTACGAGCAGTACTTC. It yields the protein CASSSTGTGVPYEQYF.

The chain is built from TRBV5-1 and TRBJ2-3; TRBD1 matches at 10 bases. Looked up from germline, CDR1 is SGHRS and CDR2 is YFSETQ. V gave up 0 bases and J gave up 4 bases; unmatched junction bases: 8. The CDR3 runs 17 residues. The CDR3 here is CASSLEPGTGAADTQYF. CDR3 in DNA: TGCGCCAGCAGCTTGGAACCCGGGACAGGGGCTGCAGATACGCAGTATTTT.

The genes are TRBV7-3 and TRBJ1-1; 7 bases map to TRBD1. The V and J ends lost 2 bases and 1 base, in that order; junction bases with no gene match: 1. Germline V gives CDR1 SGHTA, CDR2 FQGTGA. This CDR3 has 14 amino acids. The CDR3 nucleotides are TGTGCCAGCAGCTTACAGGGGGGGAACACTGAAGCTTTCTTT. Its translation: CASSLQGGNTEAFF.

J is TRBJ1-2 and V is TRBV9; maybe TRBD1 (6 bases). The germline V and J ends were trimmed by 0 bases and 7 bases, with 13 bases remaining between them. Germline V lookup: CDR1 SGDLS, CDR2 YYNGEE. CDR3 length: 14 amino acids. The CDR3 DNA reads as TGTGCCAGCAGCGTAGGGGGGGGCTCCGTTGGCTACACCTTC. Encoded protein: CASSVGGGSVGYTF.

The V and J genes are TRBV6-6 and TRBJ1-1; 10 positions match TRBD1. V shed 6 bases and J 0 bases; nucleotides not matched to a gene: 4. CDR1 MNHNY and CDR2 SVGAGI come from the germline V gene (reference sequence). This CDR3 has 15 residues. The CDR3 DNA follows: TGTGCCAGCAGCCCGGGACAGGGGATGAACACTGAAGCTTTCTTT. It translates to CASSPGQGMNTEAFF.

V gene TRBV7-3 combines with J gene TRBJ2-7; D is possibly TRBD2 (7 bases). V was trimmed by 5 bases and J by 7 bases, leaving 12 bases between them. The CDR3 spans 12 residues. Germline values: CDR1 SGHTA, CDR2 FQGTGA. Here the CDR3 DNA reads TGTGCCAGCAGCCCAGGGGAGGGAGAGCAGTACTTC. Its protein is CASSPGEGEQYF.

The J gene is TRBJ2-3, the V gene TRBV21-1; TRBD2, as called in the table, went unchecked against the DNA. TRBV21-1 is flagged as a pseudogene. There are 16 residues in the CDR3. The CDR3 sequence: CASTLGTSEFTDTQYF. The DNA for the CDR3 is TGTGCCAGCACCCTTGGGACTAGCGAGTTCACAGATACGCAGTATTTT.

CDR3 nucleotide sequence: TGTGCAAGTCGCTTAGAGGTGCGACAGGGCAAAGGGATCCCCTACGAGCAGTACTTC. Amino acid sequence: CASRLEVRQGKGIPYEQYF. The chain couples TRBV12-2 to TRBJ2-7; TRBD1 is taken as the D call from the table, unchecked against the DNA. TRBV12-2 is listed as a pseudogene. CDR3 length equals 19 residues.

The gene calls are TRBV7-9 and TRBJ1-5, with D unclear. The CDR3 has 14 amino acids. Germline V gene data show CDR1 as SEHNR and CDR2 as FQNEAQ (reference sequence). The germline V and J ends were trimmed by 1 base and 2 bases, with 6 bases remaining between them. The chain's CDR3 is CASSLDSGNQPQHF. DNA of the CDR3: TGTGCCAGCAGCTTAGATAGCGGCAATCAGCCCCAGCATTTT. The variable domain in full, with the rest retrieved from reference TRBV7-9 and TRBJ1-5, is DTGVSQNPRHKITKRGQNVTFRCDPISEHNRLYWYRQTLGQGPEFLTYFQNEAQLEKSRLLSDRFSAERPKGSFSTLEIQRTEQGDSAMYLCASSLDSGNQPQHFGDGTRLSIL.

The CDR3 sequence: CASSFVSGETQYF. CDR3 nucleotide sequence: TGTGCCAGCAGCTTTGTTAGCGGAGAGACCCAGTACTTC. The chain recombines TRBV11-2 with TRBJ2-5, with D possibly TRBD2 on 6 matching bases. CDR1 and CDR2 from the germline V gene are SGHAT and FQNNGV. The CDR3 covers 13 residues. V lost 3 bases, J lost 4 bases, and 9 bases lay in between.

The chain uses TRBV10-2 and TRBJ1-4; 8 bases align to TRBD1. The trim removed 7 bases at V and 6 bases at J, leaving 7 bases unmatched. This CDR3 is built from 14 residues. From germline, CDR1 is WSHSY and CDR2 SAAADI. The CDR3 region is CASTSGQEYEKLFF. In DNA, the CDR3 is TGCGCCAGCACATCGGGACAGGAGTATGAAAAACTGTTTTTT.

The chain combines TRBV5-6 with TRBJ1-2, with D possibly TRBD1 on 5 matching bases. CDR3 length equals 16 residues. Germline values: CDR1 SGHDT, CDR2 YYEEEE. Trimming took 3 bases from V and 4 from J, leaving 19 bases between them. Here the CDR3 DNA reads TGTGCCAGCAGCTCGGGGGTGGGCAGTATCTTCTATGGCTACACCTTC. Residues: CASSSGVGSIFYGYTF.

The V and J genes are TRBV7-8 and TRBJ2-3; 13 nucleotides line up with TRBD2. The germline V gene encodes CDR1 SGHVS and CDR2 FQNEAQ. CDR3 length: 16 amino acids. V was clipped by 3 bases and J by 6 bases; unmatched bases: 6. The CDR3 coding sequence is TGTGCCAGCAGCTTGACTAGCGGGGGGCTCAGGGATACGCAGTATTTT. Translated: CASSLTSGGLRDTQYF. Full variable domain (outside the CDR3, taken from reference TRBV7-8 and TRBJ2-3): GAGVSQSPRYKVAKRGQDVALRCDPISGHVSLFWYQQALGQGPEFLTYFQNEAQLDKSGLPSDRFFAERPEGSVSTLKIQRTQQEDSAVYLCASSLTSGGLRDTQYFGPGTRLTVL.

The chain is built from TRBV11-3 and TRBJ2-1; 14 bases line up with TRBD2. The germline gives CDR1 SGHNT, CDR2 YENEEA. V trimming: 5 bases; J trimming: 9 bases; junction bases outside the gene matches: 6. The CDR3 has 15 amino acids. CDR3 DNA: TGTGCCAGCAGCACCCGGACTAGCGGGGGGTCTGAGCAGTTCTTC. It codes for CASSTRTSGGSEQFF.

The rearrangement links TRBV4-1 to TRBJ1-1; D not resolved. The CDR3 runs to 14 residues. Germline V gene data show CDR1 as MGHRA and CDR2 as YSYEKL. V lost 4 bases and J 0 bases, leaving 9 bases between the germline ends. The CDR3 nucleotides read TGCGCCAGCAGCCCGACAAGCCTGAACACTGAAGCTTTCTTT. Translating gives CASSPTSLNTEAFF.

For the CDR3, the DNA is TGTGCCAGTAGTACTTATTTTTCGAGTGACTATGGCTACACCTTC. This encodes CASSTYFSSDYGYTF. The rearrangement uses TRBV19 and TRBJ1-2, with no clear D. CDR3 size: 15 residues. The ends were cut back, 4 bases at V and 3 bases at J, with 15 bases in the middle. Germline V CDR1 and CDR2: LNHDA, SQIVND (reference sequence).

J is TRBJ2-1 and V is TRBV29-1, with D tentatively TRBD2 (7 bases). V was cut by 7 bases and J by 8 bases, with 12 bases left in between. CDR3 size: 11 residues. Per the germline V gene, CDR1 is SQVTM and CDR2 is ANQGSEA. Here the CDR3 DNA reads TGCAGCGCCCAAGGGGGGGATGAGCAGTTCTTC. This codes for CSAQGGDEQFF.

The rearrangement links TRBV21-1 to TRBJ1-5; the D call TRBD1 from the table was never checked on the DNA. TRBV21-1 constitutes a pseudogene. The CDR3 totals 12 residues. This CDR3 is CASVPQGQPQHF. In DNA form, the CDR3 reads TGTGCCAGCGTACCTCAGGGACAGCCCCAGCATTTT.

The J gene is TRBJ2-2, the V gene TRBV5-6; no clear D. The length of the CDR3 is 14 residues. Trimming stripped 0 bases from V and 6 bases from J, with 9 bases between. CDR1 is SGHDT, CDR2 YYEEEE, per germline. CDR3 sequence (DNA): TGTGCCAGCAGCTTGGGTTTAGTCCCCGGGGAGCTGTTTTTT. Translation gives CASSLGLVPGELFF. Variable domain in full (rest from reference TRBV5-6 and TRBJ2-2): DAGVTQSPTHLIKTRGQQVTLRCSPKSGHDTVSWYQQALGQGPQFIFQYYEEEERQRGNFPDRFSGHQFPNYSSELNVNALLLGDSALYLCASSLGLVPGELFFGEGSRLTVL.

The table lists this clone with a few counts. The chain uses TRBV2 and TRBJ1-1; TRBD1 matches 10 bases. The germline gives CDR1 SNHLY, CDR2 FYNNEI. The V and J ends lost 7 bases and 10 bases, in that order; junction bases with no gene match: 12. The CDR3 runs to 14 residues. CDR3 loop: CASKGGTGVFGAFF. DNA of the CDR3: TGTGCCAGCAAAGGGGGGACAGGGGTGTTCGGAGCTTTCTTT.